These 24 T cell receptor beta chains came from one sample sequenced in a study of post-analysis software for immune sequencing data. Notes on the study in general: TRBV5-6, TRBV5-1 and TRBV20-1 belonged to a set of a handful of TRBV segments that were more frequent in patients than controls.

Their cognate antigens are unknown. cDNA libraries of TCR beta carried unique molecular identifiers. TCRdb passed the PCR reads through MiXCR, listing each CDR3 protein once. The sample holds hundreds of thousands of distinct CDR3 sequences, 44% seen once. The material sequenced was blood. These receptor sequences come from a girl aged 10 to 17 with multiple sclerosis.

In this sample, this clonotype turned up a few times. The chain employs TRBV27 and TRBJ2-3, with D unclear. Germline lookup yields CDR1 MNHEY and CDR2 SMNVEV (reference sequence). This CDR3 region has 13 residues. V was shortened by 5 bases and J by 4 bases, with 10 bases between the two germline ends. The CDR3 loop reads CASSAMSSDTQYF. CDR3 bases: TGTGCCAGCAGTGCAATGAGTTCAGATACGCAGTATTTT.

The V call is TRBV4-1, the J call TRBJ2-1, with 10 nucleotides matching TRBD2. V lost 4 bases, J lost 3 bases, and 6 bases stayed unmatched. The CDR3 is 16 residues long. Germline V gene data show CDR1 as MGHRA and CDR2 as YSYEKL. This CDR3 reads CASSPPGLANYNEQFF. The DNA for the CDR3 is TGCGCCAGCAGCCCACCGGGACTAGCGAACTACAATGAGCAGTTCTTC.

V gene TRBV4-2 combines with J gene TRBJ2-4, with 9 bases matching TRBD2. In germline, CDR1 is LGHNA, CDR2 YNFKEQ. This CDR3 has 17 amino acids. The V gene end was trimmed by 0 bases and the J gene end by 1 base; junction bases not matched to a gene: 4. CDR3 DNA: TGTGCCAGCAGCCAAGATCCGCTAGCGGGGGCCAAAAACATTCAGTACTTC. As protein: CASSQDPLAGAKNIQYF.

This clonotype showed up just a few times. This chain uses TRBV4-2 with TRBJ2-5; 7 bases are shared with TRBD2. The DNA end is more similar to TRBJ2-7, so the J call may be wrong. This CDR3 is built from 15 residues. Germline V gives CDR1 LGHNA, CDR2 YNFKEQ. The CDR3 protein is CASSQAGVRPHEQYF. DNA for the CDR3: TGTGCCAGCAGCCAGGCGGGGGTCAGGCCCCACGAGCAGTACTTC.

The chain combines TRBV4-1 with TRBJ1-2, with D hard to call. Trimming removed 0 bases from V and 0 bases from J, with 14 bases in between. Germline assignment: CDR1 MGHRA and CDR2 YSYEKL. The CDR3 covers 17 residues. CDR3 amino acids: CASSQDTVDGPNYGYTF. The DNA of the CDR3 is TGCGCCAGCAGCCAAGACACCGTGGACGGCCCTAACTATGGCTACACCTTC.

This clonotype has only a few counts. V usage is TRBV6-4 and J usage is TRBJ2-1; 9 bases map to TRBD2. Germline V gene data show CDR1 as MRHNA and CDR2 as SNTAGT. CDR3 length: 15 residues. J was trimmed by 4 bases and V by 7 bases; bases with no gene match: 8. CDR3 nucleotides: TGTGCCAGCACCGAGAGTAGCGGGGGTTACAATGAGCAGTTCTTC. This codes for CASTESSGGYNEQFF.

The chain links TRBV10-3 to TRBJ1-1; TRBD1 matches 7 bases. CDR1 is ENHRY, CDR2 SYGVKD, per germline. The CDR3 loop spans 13 amino acids. V was pared by 9 bases and J by 4 bases, with 8 bases of the junction left unmatched. The CDR3 bases are TGTGCCATTTGGGACAGCTCTACCACTGAAGCTTTCTTT. It is translated as CAIWDSSTTEAFF.

In the case of this clonotype: A much more abundant neighbour one base away suggests this may be a read error. The rearrangement uses TRBV12-3 or TRBV12-4 and TRBJ2-5; 8 bases are a match to TRBD2. This CDR3 is built from 17 residues. The ends lost 10 bases at V and 5 bases at J; junction bases unmatched: 21. Here the CDR3 DNA reads TGTGCCAACAGCTGGGCCTCCAGCGGGAGTGTTATCGAGACCCAGTACTTC. It encodes CANSWASSGSVIETQYF.

The chain employs TRBV5-1 and TRBJ2-3, with 7 bases matching TRBD1. Trimming removed 4 bases from V and 6 bases from J; junction bases left unmatched: 14. The CDR3 loop spans 16 amino acids. Germline lookup yields CDR1 SGHRS and CDR2 YFSETQ. The DNA of the CDR3 is TGCGCCAGCAGCCCCGCCGGGACAGAAGTTCATGATACGCAGTATTTT. Encoded protein: CASSPAGTEVHDTQYF. Full variable domain (remainder filled in from reference TRBV5-1 and TRBJ2-3): KAGVTQTPRYLIKTRGQQVTLSCSPISGHRSVSWYQQTPGQGLQFLFEYFSETQRNKGNFPGRFSGRQFSNSRSEMNVSTLELGDSALYLCASSPAGTEVHDTQYFGPGTRLTVL.

This clonotype was seen a handful of times. This chain links TRBV10-3 with TRBJ2-4; unclear D gene. The DNA end is a closer match to TRBJ2-7, so the J assignment may be wrong. CDR1 is ENHRY and CDR2 is SYGVKD in the germline V gene. CDR3 length equals 13 residues. The CDR3 DNA reads TGTGCCATCAGTCTCTCTGCTGAGGACGAGCAGTACTTC. Its protein is CAISLSAEDEQYF.

For this clonotype: Since a much larger clone is just one base distant, this may be a read error. The rearrangement joins TRBV6-1 to TRBJ2-3, with 9 bases lining up with TRBD2. Germline V gene sequence: CDR1 MNHNS, CDR2 SASEGT. The CDR3 loop spans 15 amino acids. The V segment lost 7 bases and the J segment 0 bases; nucleotides outside the gene matches: 5. DNA of the CDR3: TGTGCCAGCAAGGGACTAGCTGCTAGCACAGATACGCAGTATTTT. Translation: CASKGLAASTDTQYF.

The CDR3 protein is CSASQGDNQPQHF. The CDR3 DNA sequence: TGCAGTGCTTCCCAGGGAGACAATCAGCCCCAGCATTTT. The chain recombines TRBV20-1 with TRBJ1-5; maybe TRBD1 (5 bases). The germline V gene has CDR1 DFQATT and CDR2 SNEGSKA (reference sequence). Trimming stripped 5 bases from V and 3 bases from J, with 11 bases between. This CDR3 region has 13 residues.

This clonotype was counted only a few times. The V call is TRBV15, the J call TRBJ2-7; TRBD1 matches 8 bases. From germline, CDR1 is LNHNV and CDR2 YYDKDF (reference sequence). V lost 1 base and J lost 2; bases outside the gene matches: 10. The CDR3 extends over 17 amino acids. CDR3 DNA: TGTGCCACCAGCAGAGCGGCCTGGACAGGGAGCGCCTACGAGCAGTACTTC. Amino acid sequence: CATSRAAWTGSAYEQYF.

V usage is TRBV11-1 and J usage is TRBJ2-4; D ambiguous. The DNA end lines up better with TRBJ2-7; the J call may be wrong. CDR3 length: 15 residues. The germline gives CDR1 SGHAT, CDR2 FQDESV (reference sequence). The CDR3 bases are TGTGCCAGCAGCTTAGGGGCCGTAACCCCGGGCGAGCAGTACTTC. It is translated as CASSLGAVTPGEQYF.

The V and J genes are TRBV12-3 or TRBV12-4 and TRBJ1-1; 7 nucleotides line up with TRBD1. V shed 2 bases, J shed 5 bases, and the junction held 8 bases outside the gene matches. This CDR3 region has 15 residues. In DNA, the CDR3 is TGTGCCAGCAGTTTACCCCCACAGGGGTGGACTGAAGCTTTCTTT. Its translation: CASSLPPQGWTEAFF.

The J gene is TRBJ1-2, the V gene TRBV12-3 or TRBV12-4, with a possible D match to TRBD1 (5 bases). V gave up 5 bases and J gave up 7 bases, with 23 bases separating them. The CDR3 runs to 16 residues. This chain's CDR3 is CASSPEGVGTPSGYTF. CDR3 sequence (DNA): TGTGCCAGCAGTCCCGAGGGTGTAGGGACCCCTTCTGGCTACACCTTC.

This clonotype was picked up a small number of times. The genes are TRBV20-1 and TRBJ2-1; 12 nucleotides agree with TRBD2. The CDR3 is 18 amino acids. The V gene end was trimmed by 0 bases and the J gene end by 5 bases; junction bases not matched to a gene: 11. Germline CDR1 DFQATT, CDR2 SNEGSKA (reference sequence). In nucleotides, the CDR3 is TGCAGTGCTAGAGACGCTTCGACTAGCGGGAGTAGTGACAATGAGCAGTTCTTC. This translates into CSARDASTSGSSDNEQFF.

Remarks on this clonotype: Germline and junction disagree at one end, which may indicate a read error. The chain employs TRBV5-6 and TRBJ2-7; D not resolved. The length of the CDR3 is 14 residues. Looked up from germline, CDR1 is SGHDT and CDR2 is YYEEEE. CDR3 region: CASIWGSHYYGQYF. The DNA for the CDR3 is TGTGCCAGCATTTGGGGTAGCCATTATTACGGGCAGTACTTC.

The chain is built from TRBV6-5 and TRBJ2-1; D remains ambiguous. The V and J ends lost 9 bases and 2 bases respectively, with 14 bases between them. Germline assignment: CDR1 MNHEY and CDR2 SVGAGI. This CDR3 has 14 amino acids. Written as DNA, the CDR3 is TGTGCCAGTTGTACAGCTCTAACCTACAATGAGCAGTTCTTC. Translation gives CASCTALTYNEQFF.

The gene calls are TRBV12-1 and TRBJ2-3; the table's D call of TRBD2 was not tested on the DNA. TRBV12-1 is a pseudogene. The CDR3 spans 15 residues. The CDR3 DNA reads as TGTGCCAGCAGGGGACTAGCGGGGACGGCAGATACGCAGTATTTT. It yields the protein CASRGLAGTADTQYF.

The rearrangement uses TRBV6-5 and TRBJ2-1; D unclear. V lost 8 bases and J lost 6, with 14 bases in between. There are 13 residues in the CDR3. Germline loops: CDR1 MNHEY, CDR2 SVGAGI. CDR3 bases: TGTGCCAGCCGGCTTAGGGTGGTCAATGAGCAGTTCTTC. It codes for CASRLRVVNEQFF.

The rearrangement uses TRBV5-6 and TRBJ1-4; 7 bases map to TRBD1. In germline, CDR1 is SGHDT, CDR2 YYEEEE. This CDR3 comprises 12 residues. Unmatched junction bases numbered 5, after V lost 3 bases and J lost 12 bases. DNA of the CDR3: TGTGCCAGCAGCTCTTTCGACAGGGAACTGTTTTTT. Translation: CASSSFDRELFF.

The chain recombines TRBV4-1 with TRBJ2-2, with a possible D match to TRBD1 (5 bases). V dropped 1 base and J dropped 7 bases, with 13 bases sitting between them. Per germline, CDR1 MGHRA and CDR2 YSYEKL. The CDR3 runs 15 residues. DNA for the CDR3: TGCGCCAGCAGCCAAGTTAAACAGGTCAACGGGGAGCTGTTTTTT. This translates into CASSQVKQVNGELFF.

Details on this clonotype: Compared with germline, one end of the junction differs, possibly owing to a read error. The genes are TRBV6-5 and TRBJ2-1; possible D gene TRBD2, 6 bases. From germline, CDR1 is MNHEY and CDR2 SVGAGI. The CDR3 is made up of 16 amino acids. The CDR3 loop is CASSYSKRASYNERFF. The CDR3 DNA is TGTGCCAGCAGTTACTCGAAGCGGGCCTCATACAATGAGCGGTTCTTC.